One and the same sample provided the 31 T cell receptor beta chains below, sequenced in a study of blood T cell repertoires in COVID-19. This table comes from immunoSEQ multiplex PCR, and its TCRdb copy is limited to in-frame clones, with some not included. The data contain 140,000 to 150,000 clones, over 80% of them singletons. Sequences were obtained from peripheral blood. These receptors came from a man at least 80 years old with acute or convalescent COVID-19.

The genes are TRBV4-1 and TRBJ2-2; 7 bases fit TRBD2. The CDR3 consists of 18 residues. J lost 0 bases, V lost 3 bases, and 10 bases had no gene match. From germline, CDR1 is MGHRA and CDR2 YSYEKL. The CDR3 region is CASSHTLGSGTNTGELFF. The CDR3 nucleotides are TGCGCCAGCAGCCATACCTTGGGGAGCGGGACGAACACCGGGGAGCTGTTTTTT.

The CDR3 here is CASARDRLGNTIYF. The CDR3 coding sequence is TGTGCCAGCGCCCGGGACAGACTTGGAAACACCATATATTTT. J is TRBJ1-3 and V is TRBV6-5; 7 positions agree with TRBD1. The V gene's germline CDR1 is MNHEY and CDR2 SVGAGI. The CDR3 has 14 amino acids. The V and J ends lost 8 bases and 3 bases, in that order; junction bases with no gene match: 7.

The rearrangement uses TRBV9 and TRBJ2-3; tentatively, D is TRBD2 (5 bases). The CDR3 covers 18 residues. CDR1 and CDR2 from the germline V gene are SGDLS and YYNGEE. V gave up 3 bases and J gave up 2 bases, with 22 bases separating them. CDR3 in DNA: TGTGCCAGCAGCGCCCGAGGATCCGGGATACCTCCCACAGATACGCAGTATTTT. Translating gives CASSARGSGIPPTDTQYF.

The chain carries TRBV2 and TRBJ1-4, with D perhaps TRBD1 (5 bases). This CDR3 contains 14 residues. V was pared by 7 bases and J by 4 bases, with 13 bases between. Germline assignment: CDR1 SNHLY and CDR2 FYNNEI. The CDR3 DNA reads TGTGCCAGCACCCCGACAGATATTAATGAAAAACTGTTTTTT. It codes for CASTPTDINEKLFF.

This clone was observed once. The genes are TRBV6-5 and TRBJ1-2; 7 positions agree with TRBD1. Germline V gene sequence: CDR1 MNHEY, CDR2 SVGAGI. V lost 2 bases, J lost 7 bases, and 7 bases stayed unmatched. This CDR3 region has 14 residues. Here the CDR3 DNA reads TGTGCCAGCAGTTACACAGACAGGGCTAGTGGCTACACCTTC. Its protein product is CASSYTDRASGYTF.

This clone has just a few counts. CDR3 DNA: TGTGCCAGCAGTTTAGAGGGGACAGGGGCCTACAATGAGCAGTTCTTC. Its translation: CASSLEGTGAYNEQFF. The chain couples TRBV27 to TRBJ2-1; 10 bases align to TRBD1. The length of the CDR3 is 16 residues. J lost 2 bases, V lost 2 bases, and 3 bases had no gene match. Germline loops: CDR1 MNHEY, CDR2 SMNVEV (reference sequence).

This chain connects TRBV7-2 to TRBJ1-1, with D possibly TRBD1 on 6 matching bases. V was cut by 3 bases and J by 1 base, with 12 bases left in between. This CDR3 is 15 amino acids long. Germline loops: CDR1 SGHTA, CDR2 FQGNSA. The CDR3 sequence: CASSLLGTPNTEAFF. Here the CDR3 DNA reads TGTGCCAGCAGCTTGCTTGGGACACCGAACACTGAAGCTTTCTTT.

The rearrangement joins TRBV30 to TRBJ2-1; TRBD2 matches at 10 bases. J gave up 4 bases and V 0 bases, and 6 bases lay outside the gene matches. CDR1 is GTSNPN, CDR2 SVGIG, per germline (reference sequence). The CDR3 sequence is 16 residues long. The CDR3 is CAWSVLASGGYNEQFF. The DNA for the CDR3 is TGTGCCTGGAGTGTTCTCGCTAGCGGGGGATACAATGAGCAGTTCTTC.

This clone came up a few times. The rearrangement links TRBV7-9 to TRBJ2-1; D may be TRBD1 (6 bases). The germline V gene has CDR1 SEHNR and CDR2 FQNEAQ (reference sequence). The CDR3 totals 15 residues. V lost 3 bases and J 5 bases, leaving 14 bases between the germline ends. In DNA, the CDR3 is TGTGCCAGCAGCTTGGAAGGGGGAGCAGACAATGAGCAGTTCTTC. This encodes CASSLEGGADNEQFF.

This chain's CDR3 is CASSFRVGDRDSYEQYF. The CDR3 bases are TGTGCCAGCAGTTTTAGGGTCGGAGACAGGGATTCCTACGAGCAGTACTTC. The rearrangement links TRBV28 to TRBJ2-7; the match to TRBD1 covers 7 bases. CDR3 length: 17 amino acids. With 3 bases clipped from V and 1 base from J, the junction kept 12 bases outside the gene matches. In germline, CDR1 is MDHEN, CDR2 SYDVKM. Looking up the rest from reference TRBV28 and TRBJ2-7 gives the full variable domain: DVKVTQSSRYLVKRTGEKVFLECVQDMDHENMFWYRQDPGLGLRLIYFSYDVKMKEKGDIPEGYSVSREKKERFSLILESASTNQTSMYLCASSFRVGDRDSYEQYFGPGTRLTVT.

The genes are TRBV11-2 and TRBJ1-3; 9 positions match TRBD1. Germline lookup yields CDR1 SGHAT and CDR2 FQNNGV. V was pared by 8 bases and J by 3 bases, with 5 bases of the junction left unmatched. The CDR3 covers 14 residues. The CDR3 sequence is CASAQGASGNTIYF. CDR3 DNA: TGTGCCAGCGCACAGGGGGCAAGTGGAAACACCATATATTTT.

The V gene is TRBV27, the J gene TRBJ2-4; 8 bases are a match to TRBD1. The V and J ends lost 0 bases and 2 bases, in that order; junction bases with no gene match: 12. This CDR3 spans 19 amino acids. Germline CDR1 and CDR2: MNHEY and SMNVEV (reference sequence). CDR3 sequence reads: CASSLSPSGQGASKNIQYF. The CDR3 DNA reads TGTGCCAGCAGTTTATCCCCCTCTGGGCAGGGGGCATCCAAAAACATTCAGTACTTC.

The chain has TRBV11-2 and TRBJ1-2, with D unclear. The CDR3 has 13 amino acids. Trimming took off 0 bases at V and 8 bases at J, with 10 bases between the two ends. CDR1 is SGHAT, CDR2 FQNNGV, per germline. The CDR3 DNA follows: TGTGCCAGCAGCTTAGATGTCGGGGTCGGCTACACCTTC. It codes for CASSLDVGVGYTF.

CDR3 bases: TGTGCCAGCAGTTTAGATTTCACCGGGACAGGATCTGGCTACACCTTC. Translation: CASSLDFTGTGSGYTF. V gene TRBV28 combines with J gene TRBJ1-2; the match to TRBD1 covers 8 bases. Trimming at V came to 2 bases and at J to 7 bases, leaving 12 bases not matched to a gene. The CDR3 length is 16 residues. Germline CDR1 is MDHEN and CDR2 is SYDVKM.

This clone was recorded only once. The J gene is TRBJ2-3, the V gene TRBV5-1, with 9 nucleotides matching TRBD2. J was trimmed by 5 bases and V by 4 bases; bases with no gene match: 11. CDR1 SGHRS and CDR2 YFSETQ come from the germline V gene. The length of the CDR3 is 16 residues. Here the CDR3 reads CASSGRRGGAEDTQYF. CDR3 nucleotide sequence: TGCGCCAGCAGCGGGAGGCGCGGGGGGGCCGAAGATACGCAGTATTTT.

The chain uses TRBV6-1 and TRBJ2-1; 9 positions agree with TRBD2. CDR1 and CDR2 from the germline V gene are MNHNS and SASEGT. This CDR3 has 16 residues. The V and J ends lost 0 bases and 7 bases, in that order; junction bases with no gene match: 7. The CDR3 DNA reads TGTGCCAGCAGTGAAGCTCTTAGCGGGAGATGGAATGAGCAGTTCTTC. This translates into CASSEALSGRWNEQFF.

The CDR3 bases are TGTGCCAGCAGTGCCGGGGGTCGGGGCTACACCTTC. Protein: CASSAGGRGYTF. The rearrangement joins TRBV2 to TRBJ1-2; maybe TRBD1 (5 bases). Germline V gene lookup returns CDR1 SNHLY and CDR2 FYNNEI. V was shortened by 4 bases and J by 8 bases, with 11 bases between the two germline ends. The CDR3 is 12 residues long.

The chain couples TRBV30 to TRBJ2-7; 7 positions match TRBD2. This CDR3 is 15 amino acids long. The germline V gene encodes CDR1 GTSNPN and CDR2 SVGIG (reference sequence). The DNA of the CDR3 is TGTGCTTGCCCCAGGGAGGGAGTATTGGTCTACGAGCAGTACTTC. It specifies CACPREGVLVYEQYF.

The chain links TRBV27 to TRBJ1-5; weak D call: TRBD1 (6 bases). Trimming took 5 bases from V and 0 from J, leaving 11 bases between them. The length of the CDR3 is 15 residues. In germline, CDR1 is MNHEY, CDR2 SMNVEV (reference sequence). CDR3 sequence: CASSADSYSNQPQHF. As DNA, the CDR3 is TGTGCCAGCAGTGCGGACAGTTATAGCAATCAGCCCCAGCATTTT.

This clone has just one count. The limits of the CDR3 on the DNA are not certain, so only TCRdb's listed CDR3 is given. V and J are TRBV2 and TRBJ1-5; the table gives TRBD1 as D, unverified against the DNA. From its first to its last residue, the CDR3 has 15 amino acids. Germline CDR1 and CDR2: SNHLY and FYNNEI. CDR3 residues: CASILGDPPNQPQHF.

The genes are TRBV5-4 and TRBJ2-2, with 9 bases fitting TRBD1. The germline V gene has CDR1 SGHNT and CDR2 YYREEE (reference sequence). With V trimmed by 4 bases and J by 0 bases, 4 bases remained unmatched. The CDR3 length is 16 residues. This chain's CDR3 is CASSLGQGTNTGELFF. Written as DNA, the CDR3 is TGTGCCAGCAGCCTGGGACAGGGAACGAACACCGGGGAGCTGTTTTTT.

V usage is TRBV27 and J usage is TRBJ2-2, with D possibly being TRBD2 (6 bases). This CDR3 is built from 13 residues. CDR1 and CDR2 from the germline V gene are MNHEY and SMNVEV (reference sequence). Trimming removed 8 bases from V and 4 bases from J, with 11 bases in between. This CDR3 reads CASLGGVTGELFF. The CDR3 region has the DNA TGTGCCAGCTTAGGCGGGGTCACCGGGGAGCTGTTTTTT.

The CDR3 loop reads CASSSGQDRTAGELFF. CDR3 nucleotides: TGTGCCAGCAGCTCTGGACAGGATCGGACCGCCGGGGAGCTGTTTTTT. This chain joins TRBV5-4 and TRBJ2-2, with TRBD1 matching 7 bases. V lost 3 bases and J lost 6; bases outside the gene matches: 11. The CDR3 totals 16 residues. Germline-derived CDR1 and CDR2 are SGHNT and YYREEE (reference sequence).

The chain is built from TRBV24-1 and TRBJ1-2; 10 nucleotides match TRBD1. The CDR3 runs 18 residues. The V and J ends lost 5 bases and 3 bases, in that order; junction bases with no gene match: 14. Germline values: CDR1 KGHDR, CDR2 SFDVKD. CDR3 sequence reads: CATSGTPGQGNRYYGYTF. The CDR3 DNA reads TGTGCCACCAGTGGAACTCCGGGACAGGGGAATAGGTACTATGGCTACACCTTC.

The CDR3, as DNA: TGTGCCAGCAGTTACAGGGGGCTGGCTAATGAAAAACTGTTTTTT. Protein: CASSYRGLANEKLFF. The V gene is TRBV7-8, the J gene TRBJ1-4; 9 nucleotides align to TRBD1. Trimming took 6 bases from V and 3 from J; bases not matched to a gene: 5. The CDR3 totals 15 residues. In germline, CDR1 is SGHVS, CDR2 FQNEAQ.

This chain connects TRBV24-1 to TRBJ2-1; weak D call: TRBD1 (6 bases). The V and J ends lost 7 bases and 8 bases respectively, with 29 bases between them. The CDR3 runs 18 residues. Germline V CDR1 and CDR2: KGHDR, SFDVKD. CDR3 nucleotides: TGTGCCACCAGCACCGGGACATTGAGGGAGAGGACCCTCGATGAGCAGTTCTTC. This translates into CATSTGTLRERTLDEQFF.

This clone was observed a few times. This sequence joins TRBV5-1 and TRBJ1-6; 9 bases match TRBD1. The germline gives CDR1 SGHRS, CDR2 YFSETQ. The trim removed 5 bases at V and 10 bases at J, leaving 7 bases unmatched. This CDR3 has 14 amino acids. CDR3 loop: CASRRDREESPLHF. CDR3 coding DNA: TGCGCCAGCAGGAGGGACAGGGAAGAATCACCCCTCCACTTT.

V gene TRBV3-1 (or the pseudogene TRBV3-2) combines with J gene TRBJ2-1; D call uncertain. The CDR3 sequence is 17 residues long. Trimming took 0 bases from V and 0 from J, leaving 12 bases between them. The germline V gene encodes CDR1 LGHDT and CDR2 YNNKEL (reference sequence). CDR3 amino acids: CASSQDFWRRSYNEQFF. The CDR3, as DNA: TGTGCCAGCAGCCAAGATTTTTGGCGGCGCTCCTACAATGAGCAGTTCTTC.

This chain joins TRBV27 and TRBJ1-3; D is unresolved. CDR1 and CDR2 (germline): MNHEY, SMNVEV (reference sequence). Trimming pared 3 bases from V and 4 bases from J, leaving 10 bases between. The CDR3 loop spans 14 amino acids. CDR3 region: CASSLRAGGNTIYF. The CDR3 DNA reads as TGTGCCAGCAGTTTGAGAGCGGGGGGAAACACCATATATTTT.

The DNA of the CDR3 is TGTGCCAGCAGCCGAGCTCAGGGGGCTGTGTCACCCCTCCACTTT. Translated: CASSRAQGAVSPLHF. This chain uses TRBV6-5 with TRBJ1-6, with 8 positions matching TRBD1. The CDR3 is 15 amino acids. The ends lost 6 bases at V and 10 bases at J; junction bases unmatched: 11. CDR1 MNHEY and CDR2 SVGAGI come from the germline V gene.

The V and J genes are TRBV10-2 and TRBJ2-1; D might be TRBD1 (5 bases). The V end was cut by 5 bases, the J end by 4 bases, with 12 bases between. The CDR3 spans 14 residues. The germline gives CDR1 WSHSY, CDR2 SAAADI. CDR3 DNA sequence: TGCGCCAGCAGTCCCGACAGCTCATACAATGAGCAGTTCTTC. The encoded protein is CASSPDSSYNEQFF.